A selection of T cell receptor beta chains follows, all from one sample in a study of spatial heterogeneity in lung cancer. MiXCR was run by TCRdb on the 5' RACE reads, yielding one entry per CDR3 protein. The table has 7,000 to 10,000 distinct CDR3 sequences, roughly 15% seen once. Sequences were derived from normal lung tissue next to the tumor, sampled at surgery. All receptors come from a male donor with early-stage non-small cell lung cancer. Both conserved end residues are part of each CDR3. D genes are given only for firm matches. Not every row has a clone size; where given, it reads once, few, many or a size class.

J gene: TRBJ1-1; CDR3 length: 15; V gene: TRBV5-1; D gene: TRBD1; clone size: NA; CDR3 DNA: TGCGCCAGCAGTTTACAGGGGACCATGAACACTGAAGCTTTCTTT; CDR3 protein: CASSLQGTMNTEAFF
J gene: TRBJ1-3; CDR3 length: 14; V gene: TRBV7-2; D gene: NA; clone size: medium-sized; CDR3 DNA: TGTGCCAGCAGCTTCCTGGCGACGGGAAACACCATATATTTT; CDR3 protein: CASSFLATGNTIYF
J gene: TRBJ1-2; CDR3 length: 14; V gene: TRBV6-5; D gene: NA; clone size: few; CDR3 DNA: TGTGCCAGCAGTTCCTCACACCGTAACTATGGCTACACCTTC; CDR3 protein: CASSSSHRNYGYTF
J gene: TRBJ1-5; CDR3 length: 16; V gene: TRBV7-2; D gene: NA; clone size: NA; CDR3 DNA: TGTGCCAGCAGTCCTTTAAGTACACTTAGCAATCAGCCCCAGCATTTT; CDR3 protein: CASSPLSTLSNQPQHF
J gene: TRBJ2-1; CDR3 length: 12; V gene: TRBV20-1; D gene: NA; clone size: NA; CDR3 DNA: TGCAGTGCTCATGACAATTCCGATGAGCAGTTCTTC; CDR3 protein: CSAHDNSDEQFF
J gene: TRBJ2-1; CDR3 length: 16; V gene: TRBV7-8; D gene: TRBD2; clone size: few; CDR3 DNA: TGTGCCAGCAGCTTATTCTCTAGCGGGGCCTACAATGAGCAGTTCTTC; CDR3 protein: CASSLFSSGAYNEQFF
J gene: TRBJ1-2; CDR3 length: 13; V gene: TRBV15; D gene: NA; clone size: NA; CDR3 DNA: TGTGCCACCAGCAGATCGGCTAACTATGGCTACACCTTC; CDR3 protein: CATSRSANYGYTF
J gene: TRBJ1-1; CDR3 length: 18; V gene: TRBV9; D gene: TRBD1; clone size: many; CDR3 DNA: TGTGCCAGCAGCCTCACCAGTCAGGGGGCGGAGTTGAACACTGAAGCTTTCTTT; CDR3 protein: CASSLTSQGAELNTEAFF
J gene: TRBJ2-5; CDR3 length: 13; V gene: TRBV20-1; D gene: NA; clone size: NA; CDR3 DNA: TGCAGTGCTAGAGTCAGTGAACAAGAGACCCAGTACTTC; CDR3 protein: CSARVSEQETQYF
J gene: TRBJ2-1; CDR3 length: 14; V gene: TRBV6-2/TRBV6-3; D gene: NA; clone size: NA; CDR3 DNA: TGTGCCAGCAGTTACATAGGCCAGGGGAGGGGGCAGTTCTTC; CDR3 protein: CASSYIGQGRGQFF
J gene: TRBJ2-1; CDR3 length: 13; V gene: TRBV20-1; D gene: TRBD1; clone size: medium-sized; CDR3 DNA: TGCAGTGCTCTACAGGGGACCTACAATGAGCAGTTCTTC; CDR3 protein: CSALQGTYNEQFF
J gene: TRBJ1-2; CDR3 length: 13; V gene: TRBV4-3; D gene: NA; clone size: NA; CDR3 DNA: TGCGCCAGCAGCCAAGAGGGATCCTATGGCTACACCTTC; CDR3 protein: CASSQEGSYGYTF
J gene: TRBJ1-1; CDR3 length: 13; V gene: TRBV6-2/TRBV6-3; D gene: NA; clone size: NA; CDR3 DNA: TGTGCCAGCAGTACCACAACGAACACTGAAGCTTTCTTT; CDR3 protein: CASSTTTNTEAFF
J gene: TRBJ2-2; CDR3 length: 12; V gene: TRBV20-1; D gene: NA; clone size: medium-sized; CDR3 DNA: TGCAGTGCAACGGACGGGGCCTCGGAGCTGTTTTTT; CDR3 protein: CSATDGASELFF
J gene: TRBJ2-1; CDR3 length: 18; V gene: TRBV9; D gene: TRBD2; clone size: many; CDR3 DNA: TGTGCCAGCAGCGGCGGAGGGACTAGCGGGAGGGTACCCAATGAGCAGTTCTTC; CDR3 protein: CASSGGGTSGRVPNEQFF
J gene: TRBJ2-4; CDR3 length: 13; V gene: TRBV7-2; D gene: NA; clone size: NA; CDR3 DNA: TGTGCCAGCAGCTCACGGGGTCCGGACATTCAGTACTTC; CDR3 protein: CASSSRGPDIQYF
J gene: TRBJ1-1; CDR3 length: 14; V gene: TRBV24-1; D gene: NA; clone size: once; CDR3 DNA: TGTGCCACCAGTGACCCCACTTATGGGGACGTTAAGGAATTT; CDR3 protein: CATSDPTYGDVKEF
J gene: TRBJ2-7; CDR3 length: 16; V gene: TRBV28; D gene: NA; clone size: medium-sized; CDR3 DNA: TGTGCCACCGGTTTTGGGGGGGGGCCCCTTTCCTACGAGCAGTACTTC; CDR3 protein: CATGFGGGPLSYEQYF
J gene: TRBJ2-1; CDR3 length: 12; V gene: TRBV3-1; D gene: NA; clone size: few; CDR3 DNA: TGTGCCAGCACCCACATGGGGAATGAGCAGTTCTTC; CDR3 protein: CASTHMGNEQFF
J gene: TRBJ2-5; CDR3 length: 14; V gene: TRBV7-2; D gene: TRBD1; clone size: few; CDR3 DNA: TGTGCCAGCAGCTTACAACAGGGGGGAGAGACCCAGTACTTC; CDR3 protein: CASSLQQGGETQYF
J gene: TRBJ1-3; CDR3 length: 18; V gene: TRBV6-5; D gene: NA; clone size: few; CDR3 DNA: TGTGCCAGCAGTTACTCCCCAAGTTCCCTATACTCTGGAAACACCATATATTTT; CDR3 protein: CASSYSPSSLYSGNTIYF
J gene: TRBJ1-6; CDR3 length: 13; V gene: TRBV6-5; D gene: NA; clone size: medium-sized; CDR3 DNA: TGTGCCAGCAGTTCGGCGGTCAGGTCACCCCTCCACTTT; CDR3 protein: CASSSAVRSPLHF
J gene: TRBJ2-3; CDR3 length: 15; V gene: TRBV14; D gene: NA; clone size: many; CDR3 DNA: TGTGCCAGCAGCCAAGTTGGGGTATTCACCTATACGCAGTATTTT; CDR3 protein: CASSQVGVFTYTQYF
J gene: TRBJ1-5; CDR3 length: 9; V gene: TRBV9; D gene: NA; clone size: NA; CDR3 DNA: TGTGCCAGCAATCAGCCCCAGCATTTT; CDR3 protein: CASNQPQHF
J gene: TRBJ2-7; CDR3 length: 14; V gene: TRBV20-1; D gene: NA; clone size: many; CDR3 DNA: TGCAGTGCAGAGCCCACAGGGAGCTCCTACGAGCAGTACTTC; CDR3 protein: CSAEPTGSSYEQYF
J gene: TRBJ1-2; CDR3 length: 16; V gene: TRBV4-1; D gene: TRBD1; clone size: NA; CDR3 DNA: TGCGCCAGCAGCCAGTCGAGGGACAGGCCTAACTATGGCTACACCTTC; CDR3 protein: CASSQSRDRPNYGYTF